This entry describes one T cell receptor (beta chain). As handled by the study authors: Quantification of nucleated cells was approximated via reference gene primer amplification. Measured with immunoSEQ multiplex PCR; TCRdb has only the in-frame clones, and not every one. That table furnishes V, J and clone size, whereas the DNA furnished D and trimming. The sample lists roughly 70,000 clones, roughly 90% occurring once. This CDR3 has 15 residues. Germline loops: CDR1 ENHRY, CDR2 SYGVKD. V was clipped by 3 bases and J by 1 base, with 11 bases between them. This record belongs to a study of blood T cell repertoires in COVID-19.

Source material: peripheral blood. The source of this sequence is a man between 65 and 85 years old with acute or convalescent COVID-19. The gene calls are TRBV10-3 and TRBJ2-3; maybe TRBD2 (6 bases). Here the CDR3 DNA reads TGTGCCATCAGTGAAGGAGTAGCGGGCACAGATACGCAGTATTTT. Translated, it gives CAISEGVAGTDTQYF.